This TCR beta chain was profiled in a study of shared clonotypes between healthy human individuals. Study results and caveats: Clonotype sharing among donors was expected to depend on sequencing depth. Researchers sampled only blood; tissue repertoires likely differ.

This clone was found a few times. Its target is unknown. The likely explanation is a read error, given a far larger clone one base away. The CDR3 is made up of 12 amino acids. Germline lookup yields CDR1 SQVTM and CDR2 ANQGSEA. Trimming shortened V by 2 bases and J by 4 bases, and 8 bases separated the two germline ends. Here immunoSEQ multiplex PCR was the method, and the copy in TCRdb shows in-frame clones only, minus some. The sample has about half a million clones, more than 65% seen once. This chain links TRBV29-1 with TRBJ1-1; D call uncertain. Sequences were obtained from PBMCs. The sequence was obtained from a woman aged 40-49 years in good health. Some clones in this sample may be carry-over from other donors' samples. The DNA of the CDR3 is TGCAGCGTTGAATGGGTCAGCACTGAAGCTTTCTTT. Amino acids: CSVEWVSTEAFF.